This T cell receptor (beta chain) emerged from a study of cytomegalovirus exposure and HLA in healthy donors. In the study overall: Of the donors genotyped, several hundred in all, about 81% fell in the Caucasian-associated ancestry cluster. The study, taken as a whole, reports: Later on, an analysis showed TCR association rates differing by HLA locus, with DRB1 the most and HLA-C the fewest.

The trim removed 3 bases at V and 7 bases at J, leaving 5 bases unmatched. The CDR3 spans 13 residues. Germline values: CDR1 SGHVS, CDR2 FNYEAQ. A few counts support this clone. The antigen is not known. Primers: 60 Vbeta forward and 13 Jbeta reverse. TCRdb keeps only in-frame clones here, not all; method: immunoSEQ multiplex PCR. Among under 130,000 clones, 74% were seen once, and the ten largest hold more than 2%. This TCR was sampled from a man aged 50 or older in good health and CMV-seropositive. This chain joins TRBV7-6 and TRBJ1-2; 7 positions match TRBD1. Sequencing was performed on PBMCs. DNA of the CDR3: TGTGCCAGCAGCTTGAGACAGGGTGGTGGCTACACCTTC. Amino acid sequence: CASSLRQGGGYTF.